The present TCR beta chain was sequenced within a study of shared clonotypes between healthy human individuals. The donors were adults (healthy and HIV-negative) with no recent acute infections or vaccinations. The study ran the assay at deep level. Unsorted PBMC replicate PCRs drew on about 280 ng DNA, representing some 30,000 T cell genomes. Per the study methods: ImmunoSEQ supplied junction-only sequences lacking quality scores, so filtering was different. Sequencing used immunoSEQ multiplex PCR; TCRdb keeps in-frame clones, though not all of them. The DNA gave D and trimming, while V, J and clone size come from that table. The table shows about half a million clones, with more than 70% occurring only once. With 1 base removed from V and 0 bases from J, the gap between germline ends came to 12 bases. The CDR3 totals 15 residues. CDR1 and CDR2 (germline): GTSNPN, SVGIG (reference sequence).

The V gene is TRBV30, the J gene TRBJ1-1; D might be TRBD1 (5 bases). Sequenced input: PBMCs. This sequence was found in a woman aged 40 to 50 in good health. Some clones in this sample may be carry-over from other donors' samples. This chain's CDR3 is CAWSGRGTMNTEAFF. The DNA of the CDR3 is TGTGCCTGGAGTGGTCGCGGGACGATGAACACTGAAGCTTTCTTT.